One sample yielded the 24 T cell receptor beta chains listed below, sequenced in a study of memory CD4+ T cells and cytomegalovirus serostatus. Single viable CD3+CD4+CD8-CD45RO+ cells were sorted as the memory CD4+ T cells. Assay: immunoSEQ multiplex PCR; the TCRdb copy retains only in-frame clones and omits some. The repertoire holds around 45,000 clones, with 60% to 80% as singletons. The sample consisted of memory CD4+ T cells from blood. The receptors derive from an adult in good health and CMV-seropositive.

This clone was found a few times. The V and J genes are TRBV6-6 and TRBJ1-2, with 10 bases lining up with TRBD1. CDR1 is MNHNY and CDR2 is SVGAGI in the germline V gene (reference sequence). V was pared by 10 bases and J by 7 bases, with 15 bases of the junction left unmatched. This CDR3 contains 15 residues. Here the CDR3 DNA reads TGTGCCACCTTCAAACCGGGACAGGGGCGGAGTGGCTACACCTTC. It translates to CATFKPGQGRSGYTF.

The genes are TRBV5-6 and TRBJ2-3, with TRBD2 matching over 9 bases. There are 15 residues in the CDR3. Germline V gene lookup returns CDR1 SGHDT and CDR2 YYEEEE. Trimming took 2 bases from V and 0 from J; bases not matched to a gene: 1. The CDR3 coding sequence is TGTGCCAGCAGCTTACTAGCGGGCAGCACAGATACGCAGTATTTT. This translates into CASSLLAGSTDTQYF.

There are a few counts of this clone. The chain has TRBV7-3 and TRBJ1-2; D remains unclear. The CDR3 contains 13 residues. V was cut by 1 base and J by 2 bases, with 5 bases left in between. Germline CDR1 is SGHTA and CDR2 is FQGTGA. The CDR3 reads CASSLNLNYGYTF. DNA for the CDR3: TGTGCCAGCAGCTTAAACCTGAACTATGGCTACACCTTC.

The chain couples TRBV27 to TRBJ1-2, with a weak D call TRBD1 (6 bases). Germline V gene data show CDR1 as MNHEY and CDR2 as SMNVEV (reference sequence). CDR3 size: 15 residues. The V gene lost 0 bases and the J gene lost 4 bases, with 12 bases spanning the gap. The CDR3 spells CASSLSGGAIYGYTF. The CDR3 DNA reads TGTGCCAGCAGTTTATCAGGGGGGGCGATCTATGGCTACACCTTC.

The V gene is TRBV15, the J gene TRBJ1-5; perhaps TRBD1 as D (5 bases). The CDR3 consists of 14 residues. Deletions cut 5 bases from V and 9 bases from J, with 17 bases between. Germline CDR1 LNHNV, CDR2 YYDKDF (reference sequence). Written as DNA, the CDR3 is TGTGCCACCAGCGGTGGGGGGGGGACCTCGCCCCAGCATTTT. Translating gives CATSGGGGTSPQHF.

This chain connects TRBV6-1 to TRBJ1-3; D not certain. The V gene's germline CDR1 is MNHNS and CDR2 SASEGT. V lost 2 bases, J lost 9 bases, and 14 bases lay in between. This CDR3 has 14 amino acids. This CDR3 is CASSENYEGGTIYF. CDR3 bases: TGTGCCAGCAGTGAAAACTACGAGGGAGGCACCATATATTTT.

V usage is TRBV9 and J usage is TRBJ2-3, with D perhaps given as TRBD1 or TRBD2 (5 bases each). Germline lookup yields CDR1 SGDLS and CDR2 YYNGEE. Trimming stripped 2 bases from V and 5 bases from J, with 24 bases between. The CDR3 contains 18 residues. DNA for the CDR3: TGTGCCAGCAGCGTCGGATATTTATCGGGACGCCAGCAAGATACGCAGTATTTT. Protein sequence: CASSVGYLSGRQQDTQYF.

The chain has TRBV5-1 and TRBJ1-1; 11 bases fit TRBD1. The CDR3 covers 15 residues. V lost 4 bases to trimming and J lost 2 bases; unmatched junction nucleotides: 4. Looked up from germline, CDR1 is SGHRS and CDR2 is YFSETQ. Here the CDR3 reads CASSRDRGSNTEAFF. CDR3 nucleotide sequence: TGCGCCAGCAGCAGGGACAGGGGGTCTAACACTGAAGCTTTCTTT.

The chain carries TRBV15 and TRBJ2-5; tentatively, D is TRBD1 or TRBD2 (5 bases each). The CDR3 is 14 amino acids. V shed 1 base and J shed 0 bases, with 6 bases lying between them. Germline assignment: CDR1 LNHNV and CDR2 YYDKDF (reference sequence). The CDR3 is CATSRGGDQETQYF. The CDR3 nucleotides are TGTGCCACCAGCAGAGGAGGGGACCAAGAGACCCAGTACTTC.

The CDR3 loop reads CASSETSGDFNTGELFF. For the CDR3, the DNA is TGTGCCAGCAGTGAGACTAGCGGGGATTTCAACACCGGGGAGCTGTTTTTT. The chain is built from TRBV2 and TRBJ2-2; TRBD2 matches at 11 bases. Per germline, CDR1 SNHLY and CDR2 FYNNEI. The CDR3 sequence is 17 residues long. Trimming took 3 bases from V and 2 from J; bases not matched to a gene: 5.

The chain uses TRBV7-3 and TRBJ1-1, with 8 bases identical to TRBD1. V dropped 5 bases and J dropped 3; count of bases not matched to a gene: 5. The germline V gene encodes CDR1 SGHTA and CDR2 FQGTGA. The CDR3 runs 14 residues. The CDR3 DNA is TGTGCCAGCAGCCCACAGGGGGATGACACTGAAGCTTTCTTT. Protein sequence: CASSPQGDDTEAFF.

The J gene is TRBJ1-5, the V gene TRBV21-1. TRBV21-1 is reported as a pseudogene. The CDR3 consists of 13 residues. The CDR3 region has the DNA TGTGCCAGCAGACAGGGAGGCGATCAGCCCCAGCATTTT. Amino acids: CASRQGGDQPQHF.

The chain links TRBV19 to TRBJ1-3; D remains unclear. Germline values: CDR1 LNHDA, CDR2 SQIVND (reference sequence). The CDR3 covers 17 residues. V was shortened by 1 base and J by 0 bases, with 13 bases between the two germline ends. The CDR3 reads CASSIGKKSNSGNTIYF. The DNA of the CDR3 is TGTGCCAGTAGTATAGGGAAGAAGAGTAACTCTGGAAACACCATATATTTT.

This sequence joins TRBV2 and TRBJ2-4; TRBD1 matches at 7 bases. Germline V gene sequence: CDR1 SNHLY, CDR2 FYNNEI. J gave up 0 bases and V 4 bases, and 9 bases lay outside the gene matches. This CDR3 spans 17 amino acids. The DNA of the CDR3 is TGTGCCAGCAGTGTGGGCAGGGGGAACATAGCCAAAAACATTCAGTACTTC. Translation gives CASSVGRGNIAKNIQYF.

In this sample, this clone turned up a few times. V and J are TRBV11-2 and TRBJ1-4; TRBD1 agrees at 9 bases. J lost 5 bases, V lost 5 bases, and 9 bases had no gene match. Per the germline V gene, CDR1 is SGHAT and CDR2 is FQNNGV. This CDR3 has 16 residues. The CDR3 sequence is CASSQTLGTGNEKLFF. The CDR3, as DNA: TGTGCCAGCAGCCAGACCCTCGGGACAGGGAATGAAAAACTGTTTTTT.

The chain carries TRBV29-1 and TRBJ1-1, with D perhaps TRBD1 (5 bases). The CDR3 runs 10 residues. The germline CDR1 and CDR2 sequences are SQVTM and ANQGSEA. V was trimmed by 4 bases and J by 8 bases, leaving 8 bases between them. CDR3 residues: CSVGDSEAFF. CDR3 nucleotide sequence: TGCAGCGTTGGAGACAGCGAAGCTTTCTTT.

This chain connects TRBV9 to TRBJ1-1; 8 nucleotides line up with TRBD1. Per germline, CDR1 SGDLS and CDR2 YYNGEE. The CDR3 consists of 16 residues. Trimming took 4 bases from V and 3 from J; bases not matched to a gene: 11. Here the CDR3 reads CASSPRRTGRYTEAFF. For the CDR3, the DNA is TGTGCCAGCAGCCCGAGAAGGACAGGGCGTTACACTGAAGCTTTCTTT.

The chain uses TRBV27 and TRBJ1-1, with 8 bases aligning to TRBD1. The CDR3 runs 13 residues. Germline trimming cut 5 bases from V and 4 bases from J; bases unmatched to any gene: 3. Per the germline V gene, CDR1 is MNHEY and CDR2 is SMNVEV (reference sequence). In DNA, the CDR3 is TGTGCCAGCAGTCACACAGGGGGCACTGAAGCTTTCTTT. Translation gives CASSHTGGTEAFF.

The V gene is TRBV2, the J gene TRBJ2-5; the match to TRBD2 covers 12 bases. The V segment lost 2 bases and the J segment 5 bases; nucleotides outside the gene matches: 3. CDR1 is SNHLY and CDR2 is FYNNEI in the germline V gene. The CDR3 runs to 15 residues. This chain's CDR3 is CASSELAGGDETQYF. CDR3 sequence (DNA): TGTGCCAGCAGTGAACTAGCGGGGGGGGATGAGACCCAGTACTTC.

The chain links TRBV10-2 to TRBJ1-3; D is undetermined. The CDR3 covers 13 residues. CDR1 is WSHSY and CDR2 is SAAADI in the germline V gene. Trimming removed 4 bases from V and 4 bases from J, with 8 bases in between. CDR3 in amino acids: CASSVGVGNTIYF. The CDR3, as DNA: TGCGCCAGCAGTGTAGGCGTCGGAAACACCATATATTTT.

The rearrangement links TRBV12-5 to TRBJ2-1; TRBD2 agrees at 9 bases. The CDR3 consists of 15 residues. Germline V gene data show CDR1 as LGHNT and CDR2 as FRNRAP. The V gene end was trimmed by 1 base and the J gene end by 4 bases; junction bases not matched to a gene: 2. This chain's CDR3 is CASGLGGLAYNEQFF. In DNA form, the CDR3 reads TGTGCTAGTGGTTTGGGGGGACTAGCTTACAATGAGCAGTTCTTC.

The genes are TRBV28 and TRBJ2-7, with D uncertain. There are 12 residues in the CDR3. Trimming cost V 2 bases and J 3 bases, with 5 bases left between them. From germline, CDR1 is MDHEN and CDR2 SYDVKM. CDR3 region: CASSLNGYEQYF. In DNA form, the CDR3 reads TGTGCCAGCAGTTTAAACGGCTACGAGCAGTACTTC.

The chain has TRBV2 and TRBJ1-2, with D possibly matching TRBD1 (5 bases). From germline, CDR1 is SNHLY and CDR2 FYNNEI. V gave up 6 bases and J gave up 5 bases, with 10 bases separating them. The CDR3 is 12 residues long. Here the CDR3 reads CASSKQEYGYTF. Here the CDR3 DNA reads TGTGCCAGCAGCAAACAGGAGTATGGCTACACCTTC.

The chain uses TRBV7-9 and TRBJ1-1; D is unresolved. From germline, CDR1 is SEHNR and CDR2 FQNEAQ (reference sequence). The CDR3 is 15 residues long. Trimming shortened V by 2 bases and J by 2 bases, and 12 bases separated the two germline ends. CDR3 nucleotides: TGTGCCAGCAGCTTACGGTCAGCCTTTAACACTGAAGCTTTCTTT. This encodes CASSLRSAFNTEAFF.